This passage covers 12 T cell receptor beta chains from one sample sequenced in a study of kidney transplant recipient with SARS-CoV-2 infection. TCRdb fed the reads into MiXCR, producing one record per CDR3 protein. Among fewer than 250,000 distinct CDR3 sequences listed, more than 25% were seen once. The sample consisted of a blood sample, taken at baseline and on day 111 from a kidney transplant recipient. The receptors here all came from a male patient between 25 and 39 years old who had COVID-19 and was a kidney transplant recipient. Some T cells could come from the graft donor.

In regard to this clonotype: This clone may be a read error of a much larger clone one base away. CDR3 amino acids: CASSPCPKCRKTCGYTF. The DNA for the CDR3 is TGTGCCAGCAGCCCATGCCCTAAGTGCCGAAAGACCTGTGGCTACACCTTC. The chain is built from TRBV7-7 and TRBJ1-2; D gene unclear. The V end lost 5 bases, the J end lost 7 bases, and 26 bases lay between the germline ends. The CDR3 totals 17 residues. From germline, CDR1 is SSHAT and CDR2 FNYEAQ (reference sequence).

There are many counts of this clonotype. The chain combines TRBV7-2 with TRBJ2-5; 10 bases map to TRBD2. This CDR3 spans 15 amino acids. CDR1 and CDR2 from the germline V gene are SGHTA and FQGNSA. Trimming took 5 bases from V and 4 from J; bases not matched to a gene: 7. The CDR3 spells CASSPSGSLGETQYF. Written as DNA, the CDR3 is TGTGCCAGCAGCCCTAGCGGGAGCTTAGGAGAGACCCAGTACTTC.

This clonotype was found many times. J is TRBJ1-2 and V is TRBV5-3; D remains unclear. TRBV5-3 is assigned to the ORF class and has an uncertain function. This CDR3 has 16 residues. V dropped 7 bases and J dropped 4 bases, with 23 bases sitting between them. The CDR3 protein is CARFRQVVRKTYGYTF. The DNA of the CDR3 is TGTGCCAGATTTCGGCAAGTGGTGAGAAAGACCTATGGCTACACCTTC.

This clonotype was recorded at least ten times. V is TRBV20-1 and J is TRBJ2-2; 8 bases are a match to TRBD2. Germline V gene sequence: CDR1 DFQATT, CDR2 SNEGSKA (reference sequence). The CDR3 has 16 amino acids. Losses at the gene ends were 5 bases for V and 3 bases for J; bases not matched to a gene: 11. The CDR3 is CSALPLEREYTGELFF. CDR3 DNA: TGCAGTGCTCTCCCCCTTGAGCGGGAGTACACCGGGGAGCTGTTTTTT.

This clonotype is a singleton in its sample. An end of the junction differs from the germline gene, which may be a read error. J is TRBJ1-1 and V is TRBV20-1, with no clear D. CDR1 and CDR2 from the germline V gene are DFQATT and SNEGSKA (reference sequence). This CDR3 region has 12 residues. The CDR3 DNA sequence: TGCAGTGGGCTAGGGAGGAACACTGAAGTTTTCTTT. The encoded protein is CSGLGRNTEVFF.

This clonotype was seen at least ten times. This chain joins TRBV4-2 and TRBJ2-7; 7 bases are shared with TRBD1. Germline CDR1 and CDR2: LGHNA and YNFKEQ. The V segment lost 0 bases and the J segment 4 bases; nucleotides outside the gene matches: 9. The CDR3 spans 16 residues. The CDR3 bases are TGTGCCAGCAGCCAAGATCCCGACAGGGTCGGGTACGAGCAGTACTTC. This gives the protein CASSQDPDRVGYEQYF.

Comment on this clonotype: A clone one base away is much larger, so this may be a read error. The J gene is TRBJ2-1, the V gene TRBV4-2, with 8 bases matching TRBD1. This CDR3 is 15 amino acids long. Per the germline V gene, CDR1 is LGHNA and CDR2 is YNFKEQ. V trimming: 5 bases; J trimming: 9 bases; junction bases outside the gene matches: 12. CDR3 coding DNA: TGTGCCAGCAGCTCACGGGGCAGGGGGCTAGGTGAGCAGTTCTTC. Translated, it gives CASSSRGRGLGEQFF.

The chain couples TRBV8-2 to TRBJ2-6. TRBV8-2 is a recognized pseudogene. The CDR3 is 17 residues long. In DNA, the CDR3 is TGTGGCAACTCCACGAGGATAACACAAAGTCGGGCCAACGTCCTGACTTTC. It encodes CGNSTRITQSRANVLTF.

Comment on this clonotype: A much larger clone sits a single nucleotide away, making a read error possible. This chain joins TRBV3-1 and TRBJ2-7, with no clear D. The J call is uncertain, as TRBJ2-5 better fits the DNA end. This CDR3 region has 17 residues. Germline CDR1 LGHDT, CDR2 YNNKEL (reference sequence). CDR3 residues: CAGSCWRPISFSETQYF. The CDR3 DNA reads TGTGCCGGCAGCTGCTGGCGTCCCATTTCTTTCTCTGAGACCCAGTACTTC.

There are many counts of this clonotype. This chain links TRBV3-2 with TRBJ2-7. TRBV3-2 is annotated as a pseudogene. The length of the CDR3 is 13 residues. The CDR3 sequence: CASSPSNKYEQYF. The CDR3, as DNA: TGTGCCAGCAGCCCATCTAACAAGTACGAGCAGTACTTC.

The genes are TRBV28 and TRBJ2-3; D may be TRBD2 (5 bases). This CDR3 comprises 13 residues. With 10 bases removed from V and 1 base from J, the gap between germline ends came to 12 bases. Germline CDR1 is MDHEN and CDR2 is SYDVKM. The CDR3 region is CAIGEIGTDTQYF. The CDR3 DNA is TGTGCCATCGGGGAGATTGGCACAGATACGCAGTATTTT.

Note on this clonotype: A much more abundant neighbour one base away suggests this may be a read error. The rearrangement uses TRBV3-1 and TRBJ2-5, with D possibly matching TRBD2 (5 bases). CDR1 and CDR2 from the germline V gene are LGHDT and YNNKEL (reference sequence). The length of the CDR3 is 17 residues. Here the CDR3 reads CAGSGRFPISFSETQYF. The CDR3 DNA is TGTGCCGGCAGCGGTCGGTTTCCCATTTCTTTCTCTGAGACCCAGTACTTC.